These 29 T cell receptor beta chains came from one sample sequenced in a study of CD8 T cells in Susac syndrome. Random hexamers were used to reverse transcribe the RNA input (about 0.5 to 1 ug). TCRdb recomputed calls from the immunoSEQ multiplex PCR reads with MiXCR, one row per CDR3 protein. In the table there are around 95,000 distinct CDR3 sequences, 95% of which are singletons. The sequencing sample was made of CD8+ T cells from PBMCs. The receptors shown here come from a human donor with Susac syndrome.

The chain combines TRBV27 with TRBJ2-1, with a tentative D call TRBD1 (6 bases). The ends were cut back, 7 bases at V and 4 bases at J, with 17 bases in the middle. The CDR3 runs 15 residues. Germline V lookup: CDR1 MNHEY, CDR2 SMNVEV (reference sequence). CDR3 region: CASTFIGGQYNEQFF. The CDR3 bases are TGTGCCAGCACCTTCATTGGGGGACAATACAATGAGCAGTTCTTC.

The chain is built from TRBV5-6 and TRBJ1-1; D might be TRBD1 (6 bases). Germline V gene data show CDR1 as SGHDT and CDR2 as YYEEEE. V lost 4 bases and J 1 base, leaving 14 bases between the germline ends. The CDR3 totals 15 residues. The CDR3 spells CASSPGHPWNTEAFF. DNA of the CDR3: TGTGCCAGCAGCCCGGGACATCCTTGGAACACTGAAGCTTTCTTT.

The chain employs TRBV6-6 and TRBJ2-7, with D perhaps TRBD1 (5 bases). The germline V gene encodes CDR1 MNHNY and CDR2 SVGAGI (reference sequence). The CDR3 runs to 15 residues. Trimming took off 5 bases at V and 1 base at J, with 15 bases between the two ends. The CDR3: CASSNPQGGSYEQYF. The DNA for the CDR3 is TGTGCCAGCAGTAACCCCCAGGGTGGGTCCTACGAGCAGTACTTC.

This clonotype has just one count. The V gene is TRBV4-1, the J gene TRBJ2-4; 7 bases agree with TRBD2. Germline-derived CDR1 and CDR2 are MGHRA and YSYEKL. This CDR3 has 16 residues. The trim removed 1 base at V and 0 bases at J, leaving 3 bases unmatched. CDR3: CASSQVGREAKNIQYF. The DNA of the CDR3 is TGCGCCAGCAGCCAAGTTGGGAGGGAAGCCAAAAACATTCAGTACTTC.

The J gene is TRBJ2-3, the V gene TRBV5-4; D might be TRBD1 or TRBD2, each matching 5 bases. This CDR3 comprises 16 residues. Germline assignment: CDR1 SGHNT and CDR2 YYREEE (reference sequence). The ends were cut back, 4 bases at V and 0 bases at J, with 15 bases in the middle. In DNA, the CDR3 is TGTGCCAGCAGCCCTGCCGGGACCCGAAGCACAGATACGCAGTATTTT. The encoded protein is CASSPAGTRSTDTQYF.

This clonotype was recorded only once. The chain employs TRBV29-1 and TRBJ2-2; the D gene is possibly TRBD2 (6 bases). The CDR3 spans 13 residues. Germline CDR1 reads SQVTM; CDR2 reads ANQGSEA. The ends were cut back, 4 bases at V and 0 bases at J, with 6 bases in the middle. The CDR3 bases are TGCAGCGTTGGCGGGGCGAACACCGGGGAGCTGTTTTTT. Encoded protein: CSVGGANTGELFF.

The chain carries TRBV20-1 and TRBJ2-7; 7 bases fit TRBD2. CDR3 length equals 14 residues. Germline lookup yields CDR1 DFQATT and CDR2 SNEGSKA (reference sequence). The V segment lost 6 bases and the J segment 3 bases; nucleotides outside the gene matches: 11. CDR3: CSADGGEGLYEQYF. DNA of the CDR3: TGCAGTGCCGACGGTGGGGAGGGCCTCTACGAGCAGTACTTC.

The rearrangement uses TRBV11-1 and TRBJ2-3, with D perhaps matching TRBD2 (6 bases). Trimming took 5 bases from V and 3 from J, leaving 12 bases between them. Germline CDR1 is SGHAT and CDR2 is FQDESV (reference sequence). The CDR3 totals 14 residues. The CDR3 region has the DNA TGTGCCAGCAGCCCCTGGGAGGAGACAGATACGCAGTATTTT. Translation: CASSPWEETDTQYF.

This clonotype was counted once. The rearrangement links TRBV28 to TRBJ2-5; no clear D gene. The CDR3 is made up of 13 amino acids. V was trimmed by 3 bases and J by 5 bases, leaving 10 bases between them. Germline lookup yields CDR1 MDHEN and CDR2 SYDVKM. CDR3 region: CASSFISPETQYF. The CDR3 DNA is TGTGCCAGCAGTTTCATTAGCCCGGAGACCCAGTACTTC.

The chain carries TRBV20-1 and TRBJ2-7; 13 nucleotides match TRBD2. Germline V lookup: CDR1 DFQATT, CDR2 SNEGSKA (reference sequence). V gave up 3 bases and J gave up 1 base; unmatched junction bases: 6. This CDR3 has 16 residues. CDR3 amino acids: CSARGTSGRASYEQYF. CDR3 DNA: TGCAGTGCTAGGGGTACTAGCGGGAGGGCTTCCTACGAGCAGTACTTC.

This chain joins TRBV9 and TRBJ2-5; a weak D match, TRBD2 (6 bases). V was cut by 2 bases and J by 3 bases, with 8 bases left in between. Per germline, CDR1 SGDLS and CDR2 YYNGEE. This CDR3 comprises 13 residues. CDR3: CASSVGGEETQYF. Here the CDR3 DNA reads TGTGCCAGCAGCGTCGGCGGGGAAGAGACCCAGTACTTC.

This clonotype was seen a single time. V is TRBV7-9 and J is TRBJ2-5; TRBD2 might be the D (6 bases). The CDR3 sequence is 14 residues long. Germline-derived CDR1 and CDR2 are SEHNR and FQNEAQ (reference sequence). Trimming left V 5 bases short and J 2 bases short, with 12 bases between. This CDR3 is CASSVPSAQETQYF. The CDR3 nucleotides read TGTGCCAGCAGCGTACCTAGCGCGCAAGAGACCCAGTACTTC.

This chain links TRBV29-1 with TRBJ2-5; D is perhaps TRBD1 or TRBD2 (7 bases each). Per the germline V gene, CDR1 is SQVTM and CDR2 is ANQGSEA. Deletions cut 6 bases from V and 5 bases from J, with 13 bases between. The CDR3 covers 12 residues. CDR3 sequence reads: CSVQGGVETQYF. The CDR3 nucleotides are TGCAGCGTCCAGGGGGGGGTGGAGACCCAGTACTTC.

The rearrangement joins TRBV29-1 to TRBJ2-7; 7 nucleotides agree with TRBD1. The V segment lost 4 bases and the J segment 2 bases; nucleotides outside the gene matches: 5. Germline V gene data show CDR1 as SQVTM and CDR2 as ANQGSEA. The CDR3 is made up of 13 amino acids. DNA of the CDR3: TGCAGCGTTGTGGACAGGAACACCTACGAGCAGTACTTC. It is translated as CSVVDRNTYEQYF.

The CDR3 loop reads CASSYLKRSWELFF. In DNA form, the CDR3 reads TGTGCCAGCAGTTACTTGAAGCGGTCGTGGGAGCTGTTTTTT. V usage is TRBV28 and J usage is TRBJ2-2; a weak D match, TRBD2 (5 bases). The germline V gene encodes CDR1 MDHEN and CDR2 SYDVKM. CDR3 length: 14 amino acids. Trimming removed 4 bases at V and 9 bases at J, with 15 bases between. Filled out from reference TRBV28 and TRBJ2-2, the complete variable domain reads DVKVTQSSRYLVKRTGEKVFLECVQDMDHENMFWYRQDPGLGLRLIYFSYDVKMKEKGDIPEGYSVSREKKERFSLILESASTNQTSMYLCASSYLKRSWELFFGEGSRLTVL.

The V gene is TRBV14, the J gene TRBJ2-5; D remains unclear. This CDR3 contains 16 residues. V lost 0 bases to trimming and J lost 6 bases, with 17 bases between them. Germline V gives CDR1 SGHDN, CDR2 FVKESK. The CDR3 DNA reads TGTGCCAGCAGCCAAGAAGAACGGATGCAGTGTAAGACCCAGTACTTC. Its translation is CASSQEERMQCKTQYF. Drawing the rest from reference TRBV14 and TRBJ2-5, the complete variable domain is EAGVTQFPSHSVIEKGQTVTLRCDPISGHDNLYWYRRVMGKEIKFLLHFVKESKQDESGMPNNRFLAERTGGTYSTLKVQPAELEDSGVYFCASSQEERMQCKTQYFGPGTRLLVL.

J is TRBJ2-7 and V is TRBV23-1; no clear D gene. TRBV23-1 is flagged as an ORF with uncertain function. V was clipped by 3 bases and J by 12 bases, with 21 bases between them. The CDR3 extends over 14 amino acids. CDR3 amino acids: CASSHLTSAPSLYF. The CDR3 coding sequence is TGCGCCAGCAGTCACCTAACCTCGGCCCCATCTCTGTACTTC.

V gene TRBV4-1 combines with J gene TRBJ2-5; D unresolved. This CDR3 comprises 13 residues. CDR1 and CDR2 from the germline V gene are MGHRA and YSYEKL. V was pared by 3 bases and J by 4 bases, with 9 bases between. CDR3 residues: CASSHFPRETQYF. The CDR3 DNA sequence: TGCGCCAGCAGCCACTTCCCTCGAGAGACCCAGTACTTC.

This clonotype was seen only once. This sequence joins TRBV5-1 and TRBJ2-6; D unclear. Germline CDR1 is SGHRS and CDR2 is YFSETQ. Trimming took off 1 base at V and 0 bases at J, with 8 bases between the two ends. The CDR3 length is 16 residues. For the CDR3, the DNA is TGCGCCAGCAGCTTGCCACAGAGCTCTGGGGCCAACGTCCTGACTTTC. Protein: CASSLPQSSGANVLTF.

CDR3 sequence (DNA): TGCAGCGTTGATGCTGCGGGGGGAGACACTGAAGCTTTCTTT. This gives the protein CSVDAAGGDTEAFF. This chain connects TRBV29-1 to TRBJ1-1; perhaps TRBD1 as D (5 bases). The ends were cut back, 3 bases at V and 3 bases at J, with 14 bases in the middle. The V gene's germline CDR1 is SQVTM and CDR2 ANQGSEA. The length of the CDR3 is 14 residues.

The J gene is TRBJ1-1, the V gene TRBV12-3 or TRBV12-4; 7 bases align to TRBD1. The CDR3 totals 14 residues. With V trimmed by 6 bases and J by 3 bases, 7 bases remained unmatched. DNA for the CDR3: TGTGCCAGCAGCCAGACAGGGATGGACACTGAAGCTTTCTTT. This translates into CASSQTGMDTEAFF.

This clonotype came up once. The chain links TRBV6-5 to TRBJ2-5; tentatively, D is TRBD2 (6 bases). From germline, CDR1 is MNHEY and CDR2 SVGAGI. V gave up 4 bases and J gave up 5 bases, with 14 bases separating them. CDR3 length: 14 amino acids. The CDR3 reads CASSFAGRGETQYF. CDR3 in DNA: TGTGCCAGCAGTTTCGCGGGGCGCGGGGAGACCCAGTACTTC.

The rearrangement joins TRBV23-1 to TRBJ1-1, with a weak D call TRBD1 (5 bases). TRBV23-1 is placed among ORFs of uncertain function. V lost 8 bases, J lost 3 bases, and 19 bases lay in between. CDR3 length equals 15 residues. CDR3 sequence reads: CASAPDGHHDTEAFF. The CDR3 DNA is TGCGCCAGCGCTCCAGATGGACATCACGACACTGAAGCTTTCTTT.

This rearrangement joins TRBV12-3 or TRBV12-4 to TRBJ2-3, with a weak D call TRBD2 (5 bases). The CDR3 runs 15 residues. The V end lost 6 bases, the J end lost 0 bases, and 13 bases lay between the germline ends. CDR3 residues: CASSSRRTSTDTQYF. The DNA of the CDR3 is TGTGCCAGCAGCTCACGACGGACTAGCACAGATACGCAGTATTTT.

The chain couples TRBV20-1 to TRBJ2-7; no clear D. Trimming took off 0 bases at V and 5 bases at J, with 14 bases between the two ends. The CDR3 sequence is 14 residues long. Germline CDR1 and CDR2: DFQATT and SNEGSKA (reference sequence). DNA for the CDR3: TGCAGTGCTAGAGAGCCAGCACAAGCCCACGAGCAGTACTTC. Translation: CSAREPAQAHEQYF.

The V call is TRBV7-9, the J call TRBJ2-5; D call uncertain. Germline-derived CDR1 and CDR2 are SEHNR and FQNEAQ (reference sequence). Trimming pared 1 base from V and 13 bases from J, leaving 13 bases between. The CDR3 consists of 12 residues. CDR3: CASSLGLGRRYF. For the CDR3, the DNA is TGTGCCAGCAGCTTAGGACTCGGCAGGAGGTACTTC.

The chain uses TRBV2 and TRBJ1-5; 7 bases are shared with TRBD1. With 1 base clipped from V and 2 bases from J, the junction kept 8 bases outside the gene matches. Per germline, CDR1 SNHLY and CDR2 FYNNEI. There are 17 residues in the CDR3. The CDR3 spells CASSEGPGQAGNQPQHF. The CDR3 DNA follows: TGTGCCAGCAGTGAAGGGCCTGGACAGGCGGGCAATCAGCCCCAGCATTTT.

CDR3 sequence: CASSGGGSQETQYF. The DNA for the CDR3 is TGTGCCAGCAGCGGAGGGGGGTCACAAGAGACCCAGTACTTC. The chain uses TRBV9 and TRBJ2-5; D may correspond to TRBD1 or TRBD2 (6 bases each). The V gene's germline CDR1 is SGDLS and CDR2 YYNGEE. The V end lost 3 bases, the J end lost 2 bases, and 11 bases lay between the germline ends. The CDR3 spans 14 residues.

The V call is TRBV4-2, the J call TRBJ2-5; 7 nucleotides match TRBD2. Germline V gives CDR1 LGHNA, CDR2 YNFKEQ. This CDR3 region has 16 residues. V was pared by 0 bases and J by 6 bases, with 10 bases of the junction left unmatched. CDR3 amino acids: CASSQDRGGGAQTQYF. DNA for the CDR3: TGTGCCAGCAGCCAAGATCGTGGGGGGGGAGCGCAGACCCAGTACTTC.